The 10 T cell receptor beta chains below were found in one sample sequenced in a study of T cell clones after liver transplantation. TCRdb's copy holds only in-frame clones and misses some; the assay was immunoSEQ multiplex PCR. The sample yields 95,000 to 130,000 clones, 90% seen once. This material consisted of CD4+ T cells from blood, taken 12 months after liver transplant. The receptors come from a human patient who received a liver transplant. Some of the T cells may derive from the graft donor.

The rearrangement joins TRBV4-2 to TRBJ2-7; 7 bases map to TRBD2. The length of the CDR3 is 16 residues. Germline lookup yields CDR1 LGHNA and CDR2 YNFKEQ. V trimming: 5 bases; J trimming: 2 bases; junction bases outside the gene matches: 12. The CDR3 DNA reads TGTGCCAGCAGCGGGGGGGGTAGCGGGTGGACCTACGAGCAGTACTTC. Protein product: CASSGGGSGWTYEQYF.

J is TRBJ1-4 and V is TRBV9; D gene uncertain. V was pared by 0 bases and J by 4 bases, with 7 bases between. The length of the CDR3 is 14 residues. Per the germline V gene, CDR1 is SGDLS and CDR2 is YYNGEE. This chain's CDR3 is CASSVDGLNEKLFF. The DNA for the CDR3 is TGTGCCAGCAGCGTAGACGGACTTAATGAAAAACTGTTTTTT.

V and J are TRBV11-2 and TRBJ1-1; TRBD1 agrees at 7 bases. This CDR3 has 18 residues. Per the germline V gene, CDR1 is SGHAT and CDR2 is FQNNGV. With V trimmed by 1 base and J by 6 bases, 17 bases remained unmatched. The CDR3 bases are TGTGCCAGCAGCTTAGGGCAGGGGGGGGCGAGACTTATGGCTGAAGCTTTCTTT. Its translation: CASSLGQGGARLMAEAFF.

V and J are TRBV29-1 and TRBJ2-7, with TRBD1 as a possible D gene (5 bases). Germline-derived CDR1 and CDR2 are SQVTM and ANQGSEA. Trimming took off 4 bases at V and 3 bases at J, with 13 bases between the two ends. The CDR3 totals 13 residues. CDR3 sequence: CSVVRQGYYEQYF. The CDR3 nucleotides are TGCAGCGTTGTCCGCCAGGGCTACTACGAGCAGTACTTC.

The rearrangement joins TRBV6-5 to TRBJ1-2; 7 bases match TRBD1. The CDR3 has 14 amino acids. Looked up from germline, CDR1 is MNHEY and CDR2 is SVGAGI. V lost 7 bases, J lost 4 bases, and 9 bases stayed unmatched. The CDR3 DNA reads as TGTGCCAGCATTTCAGGGGGACGGAGCTATGGCTACACCTTC. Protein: CASISGGRSYGYTF.

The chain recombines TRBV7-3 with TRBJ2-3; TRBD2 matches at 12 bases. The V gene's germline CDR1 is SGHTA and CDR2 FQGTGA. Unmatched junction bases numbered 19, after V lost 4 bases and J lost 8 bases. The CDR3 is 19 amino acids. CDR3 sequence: CASSSLGRLAGDQPSTQYF. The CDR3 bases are TGTGCCAGCAGCTCTCTGGGGAGACTAGCGGGAGATCAGCCCAGTACGCAGTATTTT.

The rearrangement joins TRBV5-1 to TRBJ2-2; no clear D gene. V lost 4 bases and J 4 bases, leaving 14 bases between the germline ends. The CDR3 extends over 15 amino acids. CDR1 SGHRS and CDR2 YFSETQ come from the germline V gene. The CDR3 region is CASSDSKGSTGELFF. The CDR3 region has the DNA TGCGCCAGCAGCGACTCGAAGGGTAGCACCGGGGAGCTGTTTTTT.

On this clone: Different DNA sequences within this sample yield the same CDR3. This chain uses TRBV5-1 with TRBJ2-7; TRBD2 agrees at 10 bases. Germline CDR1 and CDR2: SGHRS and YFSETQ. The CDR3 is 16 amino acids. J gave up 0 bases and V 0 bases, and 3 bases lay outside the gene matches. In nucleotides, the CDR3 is TGCGCCAGCAGCTTGGGGACTAGCGGATTCTCCTACGAGCAGTACTTC. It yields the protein CASSLGTSGFSYEQYF.

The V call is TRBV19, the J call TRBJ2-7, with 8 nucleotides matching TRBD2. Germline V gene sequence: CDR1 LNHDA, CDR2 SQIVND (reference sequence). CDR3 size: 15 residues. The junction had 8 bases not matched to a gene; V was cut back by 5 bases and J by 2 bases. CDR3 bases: TGTGCCAGTAGTTCGGCCGGGAGGGGGACCTACGAGCAGTACTTC. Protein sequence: CASSSAGRGTYEQYF. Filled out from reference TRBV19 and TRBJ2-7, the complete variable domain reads DGGITQSPKYLFRKEGQNVTLSCEQNLNHDAMYWYRQDPGQGLRLIYYSQIVNDFQKGDIAEGYSVSREKKESFPLTVTSAQKNPTAFYLCASSSAGRGTYEQYFGPGTRLTVT.

CDR3 protein: CASSRQGSQPQHF. The CDR3 DNA sequence: TGTGCCAGCAGTAGACAGGGGAGTCAGCCCCAGCATTTT. The rearrangement joins TRBV6-5 to TRBJ1-5, with 8 nucleotides matching TRBD1. The J segment lost 6 bases and the V segment lost 5 bases, leaving 3 bases of the junction unmatched. The CDR3 has 13 residues. Germline values: CDR1 MNHEY, CDR2 SVGAGI.